Shown below are 14 T cell receptor beta chains from a single sample sequenced in a study of cytomegalovirus exposure and HLA in healthy donors. Profiled with immunoSEQ multiplex PCR; TCRdb holds only in-frame clones, not every one. The sample lists about 280,000 clones; more than 75% were seen once. Sequences were obtained from PBMCs. Receptors were obtained from a woman aged 18-29 years in good health and CMV-seronegative.

The chain links TRBV7-9 to TRBJ2-1; 9 bases are shared with TRBD2. CDR3 length: 17 residues. The trim removed 5 bases at V and 9 bases at J, leaving 17 bases unmatched. The germline V gene has CDR1 SEHNR and CDR2 FQNEAQ (reference sequence). The CDR3 here is CASSHQESSGTTIEQFF. CDR3 bases: TGTGCCAGCAGCCACCAAGAATCTAGCGGGACGACCATTGAGCAGTTCTTC. The whole variable domain, filled in from reference TRBV7-9 and TRBJ2-1, reads DTGVSQNPRHKITKRGQNVTFRCDPISEHNRLYWYRQTLGQGPEFLTYFQNEAQLEKSRLLSDRFSAERPKGSFSTLEIQRTEQGDSAMYLCASSHQESSGTTIEQFFGPGTRLTVL.

The chain combines TRBV6-1 with TRBJ2-7; 9 nucleotides match TRBD1. Germline values: CDR1 MNHNS, CDR2 SASEGT. Unmatched junction bases numbered 10, after V lost 3 bases and J lost 4 bases. The CDR3 loop spans 16 amino acids. The CDR3 loop reads CASSEVPGQGSYEQYF. CDR3 nucleotides: TGTGCCAGCAGTGAGGTACCGGGACAGGGTTCTTACGAGCAGTACTTC.

The rearrangement uses TRBV27 and TRBJ1-2; 10 nucleotides agree with TRBD1. The CDR3 contains 14 residues. CDR1 MNHEY and CDR2 SMNVEV come from the germline V gene (reference sequence). V was clipped by 5 bases and J by 8 bases; unmatched bases: 8. CDR3 bases: TGTGCCAGCAGTCTACTGGGACAGGGGAGGGGCTACACCTTC. Translation: CASSLLGQGRGYTF.

The chain recombines TRBV6-1 with TRBJ2-3, with 8 bases that match TRBD2. From germline, CDR1 is MNHNS and CDR2 SASEGT. J lost 3 bases, V lost 2 bases, and 4 bases had no gene match. This CDR3 has 15 residues. The CDR3 loop reads CASSELGGGTDTQYF. The DNA for the CDR3 is TGTGCCAGCAGTGAACTCGGGGGGGGAACAGATACGCAGTATTTT.

This clone was recorded a few times. The CDR3 protein is CASSSPRGGSVNYGYTF. CDR3 DNA: TGTGCCAGCAGCTCCCCCCGGGGGGGGTCAGTTAACTATGGCTACACCTTC. The gene calls are TRBV7-2 and TRBJ1-2; the D gene is possibly TRBD1 (5 bases). Per germline, CDR1 SGHTA and CDR2 FQGNSA. The V end lost 4 bases, the J end lost 1 base, and 19 bases lay between the germline ends. The CDR3 contains 17 residues.

This clone came up once. The chain uses TRBV15 and TRBJ2-3; D is undetermined. V dropped 4 bases and J dropped 13 bases, with 21 bases sitting between them. The CDR3 spans 14 residues. CDR1 and CDR2 from the germline V gene are LNHNV and YYDKDF (reference sequence). The CDR3 coding sequence is TGTGCCACCAGCATCCGACTGCGTTGTCGGGTAGAGTATTTT. Encoded protein: CATSIRLRCRVEYF.

The chain has TRBV5-1 and TRBJ1-2, with D unresolved. The CDR3 covers 13 residues. Germline CDR1 SGHRS, CDR2 YFSETQ. Trimming removed 6 bases from V and 4 bases from J, with 13 bases in between. The CDR3 bases are TGCGCCAGCACCATTGCAGAGGCCTATGGCTACACCTTC. Translation: CASTIAEAYGYTF.

As DNA, the CDR3 is TGTGCCTGGAGCCTCGGGACTAGCGGGTCCTACGAGCAGTACTTC. It is translated as CAWSLGTSGSYEQYF. The gene calls are TRBV30 and TRBJ2-7; TRBD2 matches at 12 bases. The V gene's germline CDR1 is GTSNPN and CDR2 SVGIG (reference sequence). With V trimmed by 3 bases and J by 1 base, 4 bases remained unmatched. The CDR3 has 15 residues.

The chain has TRBV28 and TRBJ1-4, with 7 bases matching TRBD1. CDR3 length equals 16 residues. Trimming removed 6 bases from V and 2 bases from J; junction bases left unmatched: 9. Germline V lookup: CDR1 MDHEN, CDR2 SYDVKM. CDR3 sequence: CASSQGGLATNEKLFF. In DNA, the CDR3 is TGTGCCAGCAGCCAAGGGGGCTTGGCGACTAATGAAAAACTGTTTTTT.

This chain joins TRBV2 and TRBJ2-1, with 10 bases identical to TRBD2. CDR1 and CDR2 (germline): SNHLY, FYNNEI. This CDR3 is built from 14 residues. Trimming removed 9 bases from V and 5 bases from J; junction bases left unmatched: 7. The CDR3 DNA follows: TGTGCCAGAAAAGAACTAGCGGGAAACAATGAGCAGTTCTTC. Translation: CARKELAGNNEQFF. Full variable domain (rest looked up from reference TRBV2 and TRBJ2-1): EPEVTQTPSHQVTQMGQEVILRCVPISNHLYFYWYRQILGQKVEFLVSFYNNEISEKSEIFDDQFSVERPDGSNFTLKIRSTKLEDSAMYFCARKELAGNNEQFFGPGTRLTVL.

This clone showed up just once. The chain has TRBV5-5 and TRBJ2-7, with TRBD2 as a possible D gene (6 bases). Looked up from germline, CDR1 is SGHKS and CDR2 is YYEKEE (reference sequence). CDR3 length: 14 residues. Trimming left V 3 bases short and J 4 bases short, with 14 bases between. The CDR3 reads CASSSRDSPYEQYF. The CDR3 DNA reads TGTGCCAGCAGCTCCCGGGACTCGCCTTACGAGCAGTACTTC.

The V call is TRBV28, the J call TRBJ1-2; possible D gene TRBD1, 5 bases. Germline V lookup: CDR1 MDHEN, CDR2 SYDVKM. This CDR3 is 15 amino acids long. Deletions cut 6 bases from V and 0 bases from J, with 14 bases between. The CDR3 spells CASSRQDIPNYGYTF. DNA of the CDR3: TGTGCCAGCAGCCGGCAGGACATACCTAACTATGGCTACACCTTC.

The V and J genes are TRBV2 and TRBJ2-5; TRBD1 agrees at 12 bases. This CDR3 is built from 17 residues. Unmatched junction bases numbered 10, after V lost 4 bases and J lost 4 bases. CDR1 and CDR2 from the germline V gene are SNHLY and FYNNEI. CDR3: CASSGGTGGSARETQYF. DNA of the CDR3: TGTGCCAGCAGTGGCGGGACAGGGGGCTCTGCGAGAGAGACCCAGTACTTC.

This clone has more than one count but fewer than ten. V and J are TRBV7-2 and TRBJ2-7; D unresolved. The germline V and J ends were trimmed by 1 base and 1 base, with 5 bases remaining between them. Germline V gives CDR1 SGHTA, CDR2 FQGNSA. The CDR3 has 13 residues. This chain's CDR3 is CASSLDSSYEQYF. The CDR3 DNA reads as TGTGCCAGCAGCTTAGATTCGTCCTACGAGCAGTACTTC.